The source of this T cell receptor beta chain is a study of cytomegalovirus exposure and HLA in healthy donors. The study, taken as a whole, reports: Cytomegalovirus status was reportedly diagnosed by the classifier with high specificity and sensitivity. Segments of the TCR beta V type were, in most cases, productive about 90% or about 30% of the time in an earlier analysis.

About this clone: Its cognate antigen is unknown.

The PCR had 60 Vbeta and 13 Jbeta primers. Generated by immunoSEQ multiplex PCR, the TCRdb table keeps only in-frame clones and is missing some. The table has 150,000 to 250,000 clones, approximately 85% seen once. In germline, CDR1 is MDHEN, CDR2 SYDVKM. V lost 4 bases and J 4 bases, leaving 16 bases between the germline ends. The CDR3 sequence is 15 residues long. Sequencing used PBMCs. This clonotype originated in a woman in her forties or fifties in good health and CMV-seronegative. The chain carries TRBV28 and TRBJ2-5, with D possibly TRBD1 on 6 matching bases. The CDR3 coding sequence is TGTGCCAGCAGTTCCGCCGACAGGATAGGAGAGACCCAGTACTTC. Its protein product is CASSSADRIGETQYF.